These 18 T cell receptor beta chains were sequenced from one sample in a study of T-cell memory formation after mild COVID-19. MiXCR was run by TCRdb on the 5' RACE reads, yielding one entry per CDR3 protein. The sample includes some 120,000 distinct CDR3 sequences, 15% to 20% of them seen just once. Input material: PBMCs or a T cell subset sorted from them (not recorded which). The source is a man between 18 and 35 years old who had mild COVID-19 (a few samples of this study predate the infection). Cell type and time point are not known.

CDR3 bases: TGTGCCAGCAGCTTGGCGCCTTCGAGACGCGATCAGCCCCAGCATTTT. Its protein is CASSLAPSRRDQPQHF. V usage is TRBV5-6 and J usage is TRBJ1-5; the D is unclear. CDR1 is SGHDT and CDR2 is YYEEEE in the germline V gene. V was cut by 0 bases and J by 5 bases, with 15 bases left in between. The CDR3 has 16 amino acids.

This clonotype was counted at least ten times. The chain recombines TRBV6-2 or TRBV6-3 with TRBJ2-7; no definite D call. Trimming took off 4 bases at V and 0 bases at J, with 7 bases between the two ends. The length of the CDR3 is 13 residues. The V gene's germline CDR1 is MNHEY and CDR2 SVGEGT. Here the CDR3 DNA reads TGTGCCAGCAGTTTCTACGTCTCCTACGAGCAGTACTTC. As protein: CASSFYVSYEQYF.

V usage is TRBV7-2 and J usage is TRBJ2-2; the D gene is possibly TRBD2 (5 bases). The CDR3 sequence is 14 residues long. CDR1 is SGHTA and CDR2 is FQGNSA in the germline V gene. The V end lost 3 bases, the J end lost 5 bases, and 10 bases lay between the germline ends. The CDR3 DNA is TGTGCCAGCAGCTTCTCAGCGGATACCGGGGAGCTGTTTTTT. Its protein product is CASSFSADTGELFF. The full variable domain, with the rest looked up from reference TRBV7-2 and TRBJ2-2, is GAGVSQSPSNKVTEKGKDVELRCDPISGHTALYWYRQSLGQGLEFLIYFQGNSAPDKSGLPSDRFSAERTGGSVSTLTIQRTQQEDSAVYLCASSFSADTGELFFGEGSRLTVL.

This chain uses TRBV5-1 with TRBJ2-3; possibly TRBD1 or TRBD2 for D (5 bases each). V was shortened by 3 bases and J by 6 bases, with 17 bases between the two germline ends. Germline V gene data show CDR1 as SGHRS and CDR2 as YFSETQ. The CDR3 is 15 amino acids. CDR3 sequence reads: CASSSRDGEGDTQYF. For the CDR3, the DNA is TGCGCCAGCAGCTCCCGGGACGGAGAAGGGGATACGCAGTATTTT.

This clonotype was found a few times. The CDR3 DNA reads TGTGCCAGCAGTTTAGCGCTGAGGGGCGAGACCCAGTACTTC. Its translation: CASSLALRGETQYF. The chain couples TRBV12-3 or TRBV12-4 to TRBJ2-5; D assignment may be TRBD1 or TRBD2 (5 bases each). This CDR3 region has 14 residues. Trimming took 0 bases from V and 5 from J, leaving 10 bases between them.

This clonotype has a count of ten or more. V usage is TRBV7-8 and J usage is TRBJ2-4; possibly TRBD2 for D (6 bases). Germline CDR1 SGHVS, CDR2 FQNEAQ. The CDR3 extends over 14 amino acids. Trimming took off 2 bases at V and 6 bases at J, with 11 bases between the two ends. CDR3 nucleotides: TGTGCCAGCAGCTTATGGCGGGACGGAAACATTCAGTACTTC. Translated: CASSLWRDGNIQYF.

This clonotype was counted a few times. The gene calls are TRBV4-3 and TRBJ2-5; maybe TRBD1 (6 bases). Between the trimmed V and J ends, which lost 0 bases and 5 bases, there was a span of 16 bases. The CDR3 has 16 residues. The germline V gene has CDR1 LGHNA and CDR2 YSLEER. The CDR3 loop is CASSQERLLQGETQYF. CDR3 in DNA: TGCGCCAGCAGCCAAGAACGTCTCCTGCAGGGGGAGACCCAGTACTTC.

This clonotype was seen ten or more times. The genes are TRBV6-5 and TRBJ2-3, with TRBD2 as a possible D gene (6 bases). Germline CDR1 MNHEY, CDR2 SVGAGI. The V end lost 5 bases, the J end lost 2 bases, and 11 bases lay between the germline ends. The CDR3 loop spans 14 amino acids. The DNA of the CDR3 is TGTGCCAGCAGTCCGGGGGTAGCCACAGATACGCAGTATTTT. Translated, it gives CASSPGVATDTQYF.

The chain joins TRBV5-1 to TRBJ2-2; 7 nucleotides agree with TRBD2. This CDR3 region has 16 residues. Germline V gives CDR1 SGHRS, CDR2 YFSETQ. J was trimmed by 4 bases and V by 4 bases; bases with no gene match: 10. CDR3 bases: TGCGCCAGCAGCCTACGATGGGGGGGTGGCACCGGGGAGCTGTTTTTT. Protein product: CASSLRWGGGTGELFF.

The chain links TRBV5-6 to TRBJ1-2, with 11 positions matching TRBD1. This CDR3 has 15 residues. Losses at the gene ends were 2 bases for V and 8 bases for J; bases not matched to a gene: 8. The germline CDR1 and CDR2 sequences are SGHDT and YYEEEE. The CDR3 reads CASSFRDRGFGGYTF. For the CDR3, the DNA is TGTGCCAGCAGCTTCCGGGACAGGGGGTTCGGGGGCTACACCTTC.

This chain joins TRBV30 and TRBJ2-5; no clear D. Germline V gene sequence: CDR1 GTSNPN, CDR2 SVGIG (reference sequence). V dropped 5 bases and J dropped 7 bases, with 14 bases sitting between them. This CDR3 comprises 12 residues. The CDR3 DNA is TGTGCCTGGGGTGCCCCCGGCGTGACCCAGTACTTC. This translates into CAWGAPGVTQYF.

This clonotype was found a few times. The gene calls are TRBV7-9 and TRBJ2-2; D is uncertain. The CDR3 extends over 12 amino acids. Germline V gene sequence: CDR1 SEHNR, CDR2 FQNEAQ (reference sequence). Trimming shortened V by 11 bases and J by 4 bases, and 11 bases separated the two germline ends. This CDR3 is CADWRSTGELFF. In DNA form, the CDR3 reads TGTGCCGACTGGAGAAGCACCGGGGAGCTGTTTTTT.

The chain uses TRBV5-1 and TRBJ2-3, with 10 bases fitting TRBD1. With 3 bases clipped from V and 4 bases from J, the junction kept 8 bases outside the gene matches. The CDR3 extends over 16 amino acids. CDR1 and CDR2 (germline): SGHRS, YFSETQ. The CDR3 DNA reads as TGCGCCAGCAGCTGGAAGACAGGGGGCGCGGCAGATACGCAGTATTTT. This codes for CASSWKTGGAADTQYF.

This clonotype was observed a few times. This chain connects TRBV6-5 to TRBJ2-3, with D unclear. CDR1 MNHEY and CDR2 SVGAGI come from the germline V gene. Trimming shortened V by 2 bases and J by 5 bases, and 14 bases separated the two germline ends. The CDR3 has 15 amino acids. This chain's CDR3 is CASSYKSKLGDTQYF. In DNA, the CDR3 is TGTGCCAGCAGTTACAAAAGCAAATTGGGAGATACGCAGTATTTT.

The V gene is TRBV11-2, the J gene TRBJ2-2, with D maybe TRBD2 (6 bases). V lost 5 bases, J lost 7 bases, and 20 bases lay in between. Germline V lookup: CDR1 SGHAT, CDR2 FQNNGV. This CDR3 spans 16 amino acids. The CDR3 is CASSPTLEGWGGELFF. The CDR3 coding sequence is TGTGCCAGCAGCCCAACCCTGGAGGGGTGGGGCGGGGAGCTGTTTTTT.

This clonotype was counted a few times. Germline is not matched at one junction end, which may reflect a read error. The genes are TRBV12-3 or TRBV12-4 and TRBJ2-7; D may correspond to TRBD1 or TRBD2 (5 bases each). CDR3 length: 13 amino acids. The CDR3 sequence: CASSLVVEGERTF. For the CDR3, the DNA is TGTGCCAGCAGTTTAGTCGTTGAAGGGGAGAGAACGTTC.

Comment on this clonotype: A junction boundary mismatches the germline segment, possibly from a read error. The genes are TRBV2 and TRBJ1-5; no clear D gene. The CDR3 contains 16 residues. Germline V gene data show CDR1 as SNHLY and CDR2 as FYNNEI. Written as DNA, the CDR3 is TGTGCCAGCAGTGAAATTGAATGGGAGGGCAATCAGCCCCAGAATTTT. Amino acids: CASSEIEWEGNQPQNF.

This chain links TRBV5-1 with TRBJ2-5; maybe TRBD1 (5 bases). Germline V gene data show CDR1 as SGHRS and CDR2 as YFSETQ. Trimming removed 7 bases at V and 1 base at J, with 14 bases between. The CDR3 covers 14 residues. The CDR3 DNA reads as TGCGCCAGCGCCGACCAGGGCCGCCAAGAGACCCAGTACTTC. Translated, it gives CASADQGRQETQYF.